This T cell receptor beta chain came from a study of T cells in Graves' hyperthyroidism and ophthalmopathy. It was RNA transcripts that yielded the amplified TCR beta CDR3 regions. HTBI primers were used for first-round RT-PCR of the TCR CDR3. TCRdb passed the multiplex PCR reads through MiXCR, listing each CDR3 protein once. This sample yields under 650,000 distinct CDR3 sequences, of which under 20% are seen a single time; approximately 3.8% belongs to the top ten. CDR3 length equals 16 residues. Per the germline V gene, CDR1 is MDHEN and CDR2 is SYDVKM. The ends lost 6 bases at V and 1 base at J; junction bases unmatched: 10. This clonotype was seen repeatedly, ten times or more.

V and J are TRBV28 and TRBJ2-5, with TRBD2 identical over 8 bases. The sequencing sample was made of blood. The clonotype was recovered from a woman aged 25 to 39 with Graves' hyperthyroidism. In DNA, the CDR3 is TGTGCCAGCAGCAAGCTTGGCGGGGGGTTCCAAGAGACCCAGTACTTC. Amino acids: CASSKLGGGFQETQYF.